This record concerns one T cell receptor beta chain sequence. This receptor's antigen is unknown. No much larger clonotype is one base removed from it; base qualities were not supplied. These data are taken from a study of blood T cell repertoires in COVID-19 (dated by TCRdb to between 2020 and 2021). For the wider study: Collaborator samples came from the United States, Italy and Spain and covered acute and convalescent phases of COVID-19. The material from the prospective study consisted of cDNA or gDNA derived from T cells, B-cell-depleted T cells, or PBMCs. Subjects who had been exposed to COVID-19, were actively infected with it, or had recovered from it provided the deeply sampled blood TCRbeta repertoires that made up the dataset. The repertoires were released in a freely available public database intended as a resource for research on the immune response to SARS-CoV-2. Samples were obtained from the ongoing ImmuneRACE study (first 160 participants) and from 1,000 to 1,500 subjects provided by 6 global collaborators. Sample metadata almost always included a de-identified subject ID, COVID-19 status, age in years and sex. Where available, HLA class I and class II types were obtained from metadata supplied by the sample provider rather than from assay-based typing.

TCRbeta CDR3 regions were amplified from genomic DNA using the immunoSEQ Assay, a bias-controlled multiplex PCR. The paper's processing steps were these. Within the assay, amplification of reference gene primers was used to estimate how many nucleated cells each sample contained. To quantify the absolute abundance of each unique TCRbeta CDR3 rearrangement, sequence reads were collapsed and filtered. For each sample, productive Simpson clonality was calculated by taking the square root of Simpson's diversity index across productive rearrangements. Here the immuneACCESS table is served through TCRdb, limited to in-frame sequences with V and J called. Missing clones are a known gap in these copies; in checked studies unresolved V genes cover under half, and the rest lacks a known reason. V, J and clone size are taken as reported in that table, and D and trimming were inferred from the DNA itself. The sample data list approximately 38,000 clones, and approximately 91% of these were observed just once. The biggest ten clones account for less than 7% of the sample.

The CDR3, cysteine through phenylalanine, is 15 amino acids long. This entry keeps only the CDR3 DNA: 45 bases, framed from base 1. V is pared back by 2 bases and J by 1 base, with 11 bases lying between the germline termini. CDR1 and CDR2, looked up from the germline V gene, are MNHEY and SVGAGI. Each collaborating institution followed its own protocols to collect whole blood in K2EDTA tubes. For TCRbeta analysis, collaborator samples were shipped as frozen whole blood, as isolated PBMCs, or as DNA extracted from either sample type. Overall results and qualifications from the work: The quantity of clinical and demographic metadata differed by source and by participant and was supplied without curation.

The origin of this receptor is an elderly woman with acute or convalescent COVID-19. The chain joins TRBV6-5 to TRBJ1-1; a weak D assignment points to TRBD1 (6 bases agree). The sequencing sample was made of peripheral blood. The CDR3 region reads CASSYNRAGNTEAFF. The nucleotides read TGTGCCAGCAGTTACAACAGGGCAGGGAACACTGAAGCTTTCTTT.